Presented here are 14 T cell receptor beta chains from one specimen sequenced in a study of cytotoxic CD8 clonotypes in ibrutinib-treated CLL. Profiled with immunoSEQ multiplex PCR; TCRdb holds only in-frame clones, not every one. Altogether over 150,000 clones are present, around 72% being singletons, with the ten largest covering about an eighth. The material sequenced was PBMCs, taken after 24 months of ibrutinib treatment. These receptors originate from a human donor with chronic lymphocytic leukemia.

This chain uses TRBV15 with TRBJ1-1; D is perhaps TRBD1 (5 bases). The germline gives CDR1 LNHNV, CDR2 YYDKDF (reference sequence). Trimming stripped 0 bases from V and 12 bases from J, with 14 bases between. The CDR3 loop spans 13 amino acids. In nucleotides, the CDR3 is TGTGCCACCAGCAGAGAAGTGGGGCTATTACCTTTCTTT. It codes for CATSREVGLLPFF.

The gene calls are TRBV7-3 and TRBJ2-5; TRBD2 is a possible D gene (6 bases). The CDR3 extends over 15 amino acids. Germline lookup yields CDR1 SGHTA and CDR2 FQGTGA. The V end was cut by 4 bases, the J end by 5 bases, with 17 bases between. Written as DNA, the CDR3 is TGTGCCAGCAGCTACTCGGGCGGGGTCGAGGAGACCCAGTACTTC. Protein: CASSYSGGVEETQYF.

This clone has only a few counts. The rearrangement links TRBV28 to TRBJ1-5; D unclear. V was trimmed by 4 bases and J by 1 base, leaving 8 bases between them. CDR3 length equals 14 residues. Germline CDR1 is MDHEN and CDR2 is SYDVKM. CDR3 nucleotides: TGTGCCAGCAGTTCCCCGGGAAGCAATCAGCCCCAGCATTTT. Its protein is CASSSPGSNQPQHF.

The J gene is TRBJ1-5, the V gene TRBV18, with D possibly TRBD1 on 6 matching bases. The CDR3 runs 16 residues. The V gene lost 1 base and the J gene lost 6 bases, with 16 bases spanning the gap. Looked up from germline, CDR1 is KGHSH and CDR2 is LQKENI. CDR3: CASSPLAGARLQPQHF. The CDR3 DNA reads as TGTGCCAGCTCACCACTAGCAGGGGCTCGCCTTCAGCCCCAGCATTTT.

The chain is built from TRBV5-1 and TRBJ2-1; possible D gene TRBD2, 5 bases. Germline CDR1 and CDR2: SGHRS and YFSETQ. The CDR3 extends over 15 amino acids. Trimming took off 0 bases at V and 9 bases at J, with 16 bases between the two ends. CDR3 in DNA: TGCGCCAGCAGCTTGGCCGAGGGAGTCTTGGGTGAGCAGTTCTTC. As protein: CASSLAEGVLGEQFF.

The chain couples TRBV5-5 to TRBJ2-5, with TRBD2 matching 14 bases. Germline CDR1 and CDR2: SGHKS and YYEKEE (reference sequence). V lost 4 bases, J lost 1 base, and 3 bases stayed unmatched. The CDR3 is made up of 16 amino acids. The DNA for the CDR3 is TGTGCCAGCAGCGGGGGACTAGCGGGAGTCCAAGAGACCCAGTACTTC. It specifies CASSGGLAGVQETQYF.

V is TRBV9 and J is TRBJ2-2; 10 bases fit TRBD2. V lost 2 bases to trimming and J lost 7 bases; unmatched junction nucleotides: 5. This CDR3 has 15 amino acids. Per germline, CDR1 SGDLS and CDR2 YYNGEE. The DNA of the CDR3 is TGTGCCAGCAGCGTGACTAGCGGGTCCCACGGGGAGCTGTTTTTT. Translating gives CASSVTSGSHGELFF.

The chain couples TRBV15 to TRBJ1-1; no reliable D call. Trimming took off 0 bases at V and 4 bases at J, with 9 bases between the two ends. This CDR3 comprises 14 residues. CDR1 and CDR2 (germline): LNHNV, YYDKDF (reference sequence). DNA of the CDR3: TGTGCCACCAGCAGAGAAAAGGGCGGCACTGAAGCTTTCTTT. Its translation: CATSREKGGTEAFF.

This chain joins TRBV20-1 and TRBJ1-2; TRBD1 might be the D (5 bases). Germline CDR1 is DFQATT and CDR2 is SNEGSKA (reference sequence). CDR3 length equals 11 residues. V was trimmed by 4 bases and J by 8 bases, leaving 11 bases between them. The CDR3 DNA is TGCAGTGCTATGGGACCTCGAGGCTACACCTTC. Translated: CSAMGPRGYTF.

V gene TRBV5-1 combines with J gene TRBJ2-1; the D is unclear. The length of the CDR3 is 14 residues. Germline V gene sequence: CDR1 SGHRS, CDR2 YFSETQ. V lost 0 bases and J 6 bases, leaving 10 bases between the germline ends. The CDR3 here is CASSLEPGSNEQFF. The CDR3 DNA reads TGCGCCAGCAGCTTGGAACCCGGGTCCAATGAGCAGTTCTTC.

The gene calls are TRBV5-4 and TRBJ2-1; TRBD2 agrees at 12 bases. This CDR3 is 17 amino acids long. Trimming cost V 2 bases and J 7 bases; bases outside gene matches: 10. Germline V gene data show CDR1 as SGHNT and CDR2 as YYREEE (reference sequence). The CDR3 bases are TGTGCCAGCAGCTTTCCCCCGACTAGCGGGAGAACGAATGAGCAGTTCTTC. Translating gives CASSFPPTSGRTNEQFF.

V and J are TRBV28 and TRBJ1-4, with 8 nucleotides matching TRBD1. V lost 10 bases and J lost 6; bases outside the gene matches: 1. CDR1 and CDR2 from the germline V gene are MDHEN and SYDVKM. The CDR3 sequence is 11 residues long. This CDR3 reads CAMGQDEKLFF. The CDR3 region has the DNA TGTGCCATGGGACAGGATGAAAAACTGTTTTTT.

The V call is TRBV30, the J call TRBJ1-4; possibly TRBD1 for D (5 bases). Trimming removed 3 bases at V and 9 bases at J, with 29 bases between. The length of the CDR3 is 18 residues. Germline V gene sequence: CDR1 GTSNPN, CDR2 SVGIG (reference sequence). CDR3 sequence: CAWSLKASIRGVTQKLFF. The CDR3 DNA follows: TGTGCCTGGAGCCTCAAGGCCTCAATACGGGGGGTGACACAAAAACTGTTTTTT.

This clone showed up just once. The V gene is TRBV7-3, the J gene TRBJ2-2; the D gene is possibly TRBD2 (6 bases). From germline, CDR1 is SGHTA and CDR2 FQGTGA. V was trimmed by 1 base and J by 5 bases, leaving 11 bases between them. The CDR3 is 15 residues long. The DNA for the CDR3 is TGTGCCAGCAGCTTAAGATTCGGGGGTACCGGGGAGCTGTTTTTT. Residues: CASSLRFGGTGELFF.